Listed below are T cell receptor beta chains from one sample, sequenced in a study of blood T cells in healthy people across ages. TCRdb reanalysed the 5' RACE reads using MiXCR and keeps one entry per CDR3 protein. The sample contains hundreds of thousands of distinct CDR3 sequences, over 45% of which appear only once. Sequenced: blood. The receptors were sampled from a man aged 25 to 40 in good health. Both conserved end residues are part of each CDR3. Each record gives: D gene, V gene, clone size, J gene, CDR3 DNA, CDR3 protein. D genes are given only for firm matches. Size is omitted from some rows. Given values are once, few, many or a class for expanded clones.

d_gene: TRBD1
v_gene: TRBV20-1
abundance: .
j_gene: TRBJ1-2
CDR3nt: TGCAGTGCTACCGGGGACAGGGGCCCCCGGGGTGGTGGCTACACCTTC
CDR3aa: CSATGDRGPRGGGYTF

d_gene: .
v_gene: TRBV18
abundance: .
j_gene: TRBJ2-1
CDR3nt: TGTGCCAGCTCACTAGGGACTGCCAGCTCCTACAATGAGCAGTTCTTC
CDR3aa: CASSLGTASSYNEQFF

d_gene: TRBD2
v_gene: TRBV13
abundance: .
j_gene: TRBJ2-3
CDR3nt: TGCGCCAGCATCCTAGCGGGAGATGAGGATACGCAGTATTTT
CDR3aa: CASILAGDEDTQYF

d_gene: .
v_gene: TRBV6-6
abundance: .
j_gene: TRBJ1-4
CDR3nt: TGTGCCAGCAGTTACTCGATCAGCGACATATCGGATGAAAAGCTGTTTTTT
CDR3aa: CASSYSISDISDEKLFF

d_gene: TRBD2
v_gene: TRBV4-2
abundance: .
j_gene: TRBJ2-1
CDR3nt: TGTGCCAGCAGCCAACCACTAGCGACCTCCTACAATGAGCAGTTCTTC
CDR3aa: CASSQPLATSYNEQFF

d_gene: TRBD2
v_gene: TRBV20-1
abundance: once
j_gene: TRBJ2-4
CDR3nt: TGCAGTGCTAGAGATAGCCCTAGCGGGAGTGACGGGCAGTACTTC
CDR3aa: CSARDSPSGSDGQYF

d_gene: TRBD1
v_gene: TRBV7-9
abundance: .
j_gene: TRBJ2-7
CDR3nt: TGTGCCAGCAGCGATGACAGGGTAAAGGTCTACGAGCAGTACTTC
CDR3aa: CASSDDRVKVYEQYF

d_gene: .
v_gene: TRBV9
abundance: .
j_gene: TRBJ2-4
CDR3nt: TGTGCCAGCAGCGTAGGGAGCGGCGGAAACATTCAGTACTTC
CDR3aa: CASSVGSGGNIQYF

d_gene: TRBD1
v_gene: TRBV24-1
abundance: once
j_gene: TRBJ2-1
CDR3nt: TGTGCCACCAGTGATTCGAGAACAGGGGTGCACAATGAGCAGTTCTTC
CDR3aa: CATSDSRTGVHNEQFF

d_gene: TRBD2
v_gene: TRBV10-3
abundance: .
j_gene: TRBJ2-7
CDR3nt: TGTGCCATCGGGGGGGATTCTAAGCTTGACGAGCAGTACTTC
CDR3aa: CAIGGDSKLDEQYF

d_gene: TRBD2
v_gene: TRBV29-1
abundance: .
j_gene: TRBJ2-1
CDR3nt: TGCAGCGCCCAGACTAGCGGGGGCACAGGTAATGAGCAGTTCTTC
CDR3aa: CSAQTSGGTGNEQFF

d_gene: .
v_gene: TRBV6-2/TRBV6-3
abundance: .
j_gene: TRBJ2-3
CDR3nt: TGTGCCAGCAGTAGCGGGTCGGGTGCAGATACGCAGTATTTT
CDR3aa: CASSSGSGADTQYF

d_gene: TRBD1
v_gene: TRBV27
abundance: .
j_gene: TRBJ1-4
CDR3nt: TGTGCCAGCAGTCTTTCGGGACAGGGAAACGAAAAACTGTTTTTT
CDR3aa: CASSLSGQGNEKLFF

d_gene: .
v_gene: TRBV4-2
abundance: .
j_gene: TRBJ1-5
CDR3nt: TGTGCCAGCAGCCCCGAGGGAGCGACGGGAGGGTTCCAGCCCCAGCATTTT
CDR3aa: CASSPEGATGGFQPQHF

d_gene: .
v_gene: TRBV6-1
abundance: .
j_gene: TRBJ2-7
CDR3nt: TGTGCCAGCAGTGAACGTACAGAACTTCCCTACGAGCAGTACTTC
CDR3aa: CASSERTELPYEQYF

d_gene: .
v_gene: TRBV5-6
abundance: few
j_gene: TRBJ1-2
CDR3nt: TGTGCCAGCAGCTTTGGTACCTCGGATGGCTACACCTTC
CDR3aa: CASSFGTSDGYTF

d_gene: TRBD2
v_gene: TRBV4-1
abundance: .
j_gene: TRBJ2-3
CDR3nt: TGCGCCAGCAGCCGGACTAGCATTGATACGCAGTATTTT
CDR3aa: CASSRTSIDTQYF

d_gene: TRBD2
v_gene: TRBV12-3/TRBV12-4
abundance: .
j_gene: TRBJ2-5
CDR3nt: TGTGCCGGCAGTCCGACTAGCGGGGGTTGGGAGACCCAGTACTTC
CDR3aa: CAGSPTSGGWETQYF

d_gene: TRBD2
v_gene: TRBV12-5
abundance: .
j_gene: TRBJ2-7
CDR3nt: TGTGCTAGTGGTGGGCTCTATGGGACTAGCTCCTACGAGCAGTACTTC
CDR3aa: CASGGLYGTSSYEQYF

d_gene: TRBD1
v_gene: TRBV20-1
abundance: .
j_gene: TRBJ2-3
CDR3nt: TGCAGTGCTGAGGGACAGTACACAGATACGCAGTATTTT
CDR3aa: CSAEGQYTDTQYF

d_gene: TRBD2
v_gene: TRBV20-1
abundance: .
j_gene: TRBJ2-7
CDR3nt: TGCAGTGCTAAGTGGGTAGCGGGGTCCTACGAGCAGTACTTC
CDR3aa: CSAKWVAGSYEQYF

d_gene: .
v_gene: TRBV4-1
abundance: .
j_gene: TRBJ2-1
CDR3nt: TGCGCCAGCAGCCAAGAGTCATGGGGGGCCTACAATGAGCAGTTCTTC
CDR3aa: CASSQESWGAYNEQFF

d_gene: .
v_gene: TRBV29-1
abundance: .
j_gene: TRBJ2-7
CDR3nt: TGCAGCGTTGGGACGGACCGGATAGAGCAGTACTTC
CDR3aa: CSVGTDRIEQYF

d_gene: TRBD2
v_gene: TRBV29-1
abundance: .
j_gene: TRBJ2-1
CDR3nt: TGCAGCGTCCCGTCCCGAGCGGGGCGAGGAGAGCAGTTCTTC
CDR3aa: CSVPSRAGRGEQFF

d_gene: TRBD2
v_gene: TRBV20-1
abundance: few
j_gene: TRBJ2-1
CDR3nt: TGCAGTGCTAGAGATTTTGCGGGAGGGCACAATGAGCAGTTCTTC
CDR3aa: CSARDFAGGHNEQFF

d_gene: .
v_gene: TRBV2
abundance: .
j_gene: TRBJ1-2
CDR3nt: TGTGCCAGCAGTGGGGGGGACGGTACCTATGGCTACACCTTC
CDR3aa: CASSGGDGTYGYTF

d_gene: .
v_gene: TRBV21-1
abundance: .
j_gene: TRBJ2-5
CDR3nt: TGTGCCAGCAGTTCCAGACTAGTCTGGGAGACCCAGTACTTC
CDR3aa: CASSSRLVWETQYF

d_gene: TRBD2
v_gene: TRBV6-1
abundance: few
j_gene: TRBJ2-1
CDR3nt: TGTGCCAGCAGTGTGAGGCGAACCGGGGGGAATGAGCAGTTCTTC
CDR3aa: CASSVRRTGGNEQFF

d_gene: .
v_gene: TRBV12-3/TRBV12-4
abundance: many
j_gene: TRBJ2-3
CDR3nt: TGTGCCAGCAGTTTCCTGGATACGCAGTATTTT
CDR3aa: CASSFLDTQYF

d_gene: TRBD1
v_gene: TRBV7-9
abundance: .
j_gene: TRBJ2-7
CDR3nt: TGTGCCAGCAGCCCATCTGGACAGGTCAGCGAGCAGTACTTC
CDR3aa: CASSPSGQVSEQYF

d_gene: .
v_gene: TRBV7-9
abundance: .
j_gene: TRBJ2-3
CDR3nt: TGTGCCAGCAGCTTACAGCCGCAGGGGCGGGCAGATACGCAGTATTTT
CDR3aa: CASSLQPQGRADTQYF

d_gene: .
v_gene: TRBV6-2/TRBV6-3
abundance: .
j_gene: TRBJ2-5
CDR3nt: TGTGCCAGCAGTTTCGGTAAAAATGAGCAGTACTTC
CDR3aa: CASSFGKNEQYF

d_gene: .
v_gene: TRBV18
abundance: many
j_gene: TRBJ2-1
CDR3nt: TGTGCCAGCTCACCTCCTTCCCGGGGGGCGAATGAGCAGTTCTTC
CDR3aa: CASSPPSRGANEQFF

d_gene: .
v_gene: TRBV7-2
abundance: .
j_gene: TRBJ1-3
CDR3nt: TGTGCCAGCAGCTTTGGTCCTGGAAACACCATATATTTT
CDR3aa: CASSFGPGNTIYF

d_gene: .
v_gene: TRBV29-1
abundance: .
j_gene: TRBJ2-7
CDR3nt: TGCAGCGTTGACAGGGCTGGGACCTACGAGCAGTACTTC
CDR3aa: CSVDRAGTYEQYF

d_gene: .
v_gene: TRBV4-2
abundance: .
j_gene: TRBJ1-5
CDR3nt: TGTGCCAGCAGCCATACAGAGAATCAGCCCCAGCATTTT
CDR3aa: CASSHTENQPQHF

d_gene: .
v_gene: TRBV20-1
abundance: many
j_gene: TRBJ2-7
CDR3nt: TGCAGTGCTAGAGAGCTTGCGGGGTTGACCTACGAGCAGTACTTC
CDR3aa: CSARELAGLTYEQYF

d_gene: .
v_gene: TRBV6-6
abundance: .
j_gene: TRBJ2-3
CDR3nt: TGTGCCAGCAGTCACGTTACCTTGCTAGCAGGCACAGATACGCAGTATTTT
CDR3aa: CASSHVTLLAGTDTQYF

d_gene: .
v_gene: TRBV27
abundance: .
j_gene: TRBJ2-7
CDR3nt: TGTGCCAGCAGTGCAGAAAACGGCTACGAGCAGTACTTC
CDR3aa: CASSAENGYEQYF

d_gene: .
v_gene: TRBV5-1
abundance: .
j_gene: TRBJ2-5
CDR3nt: TGCGCCAGCAGCTTGGCGGGGCTCCCATCGGAGACCCAGTACTTC
CDR3aa: CASSLAGLPSETQYF

d_gene: .
v_gene: TRBV12-3/TRBV12-4
abundance: .
j_gene: TRBJ2-3
CDR3nt: TGTGCCAGCCAATACGGTCTCGGAAGCCTAGGGGCAGATACGCAGTATTTT
CDR3aa: CASQYGLGSLGADTQYF